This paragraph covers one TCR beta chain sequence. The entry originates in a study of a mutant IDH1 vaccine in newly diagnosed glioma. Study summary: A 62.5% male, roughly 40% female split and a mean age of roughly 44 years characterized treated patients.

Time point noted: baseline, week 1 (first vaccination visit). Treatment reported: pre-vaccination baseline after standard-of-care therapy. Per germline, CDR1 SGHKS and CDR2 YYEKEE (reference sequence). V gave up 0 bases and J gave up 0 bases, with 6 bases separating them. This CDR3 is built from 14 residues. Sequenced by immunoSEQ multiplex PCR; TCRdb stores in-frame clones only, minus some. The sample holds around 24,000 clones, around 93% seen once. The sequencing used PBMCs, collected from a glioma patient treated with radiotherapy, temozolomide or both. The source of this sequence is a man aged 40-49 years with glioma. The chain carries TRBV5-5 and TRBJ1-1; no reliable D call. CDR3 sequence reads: CASSLVLLNTEAFF. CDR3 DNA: TGTGCCAGCAGCTTGGTTTTATTGAACACTGAAGCTTTCTTT. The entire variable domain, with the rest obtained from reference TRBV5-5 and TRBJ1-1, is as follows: DAGVTQSPTHLIKTRGQQVTLRCSPISGHKSVSWYQQVLGQGPQFIFQYYEKEERGRGNFPDRFSARQFPNYSSELNVNALLLGDSALYLCASSLVLLNTEAFFGQGTRLTVV.